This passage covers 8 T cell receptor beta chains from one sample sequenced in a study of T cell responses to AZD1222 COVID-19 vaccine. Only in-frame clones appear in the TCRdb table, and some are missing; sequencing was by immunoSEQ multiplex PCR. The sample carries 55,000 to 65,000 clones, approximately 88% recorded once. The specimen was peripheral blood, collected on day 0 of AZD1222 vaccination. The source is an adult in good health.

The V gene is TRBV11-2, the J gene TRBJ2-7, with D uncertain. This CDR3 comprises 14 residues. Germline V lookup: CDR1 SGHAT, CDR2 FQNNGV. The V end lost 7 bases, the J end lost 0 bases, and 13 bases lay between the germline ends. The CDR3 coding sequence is TGTGCCAGCACCCTCGGCGGCTTCTCCTACGAGCAGTACTTC. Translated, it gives CASTLGGFSYEQYF.

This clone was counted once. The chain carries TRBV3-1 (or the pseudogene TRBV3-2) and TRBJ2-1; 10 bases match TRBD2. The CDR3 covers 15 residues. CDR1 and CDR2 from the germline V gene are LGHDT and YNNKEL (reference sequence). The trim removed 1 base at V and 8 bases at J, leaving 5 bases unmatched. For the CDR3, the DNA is TGTGCCAGCAGCCAAGCGGCTAGCGGGAGAGATGAGCAGTTCTTC. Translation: CASSQAASGRDEQFF.

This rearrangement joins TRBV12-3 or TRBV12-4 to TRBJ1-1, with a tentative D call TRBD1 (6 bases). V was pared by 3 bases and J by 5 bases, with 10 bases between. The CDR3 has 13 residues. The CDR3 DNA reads TGTGCCAGCAGTTTTGGACAGCTTACTGAAGCTTTCTTT. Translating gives CASSFGQLTEAFF.

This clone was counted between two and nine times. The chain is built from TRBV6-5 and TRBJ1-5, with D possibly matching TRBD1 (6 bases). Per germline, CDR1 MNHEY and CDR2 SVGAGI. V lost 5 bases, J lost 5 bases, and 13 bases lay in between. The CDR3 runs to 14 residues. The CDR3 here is CASSRNREHQPQHF. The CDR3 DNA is TGTGCCAGCAGTCGCAACAGGGAGCATCAGCCCCAGCATTTT.

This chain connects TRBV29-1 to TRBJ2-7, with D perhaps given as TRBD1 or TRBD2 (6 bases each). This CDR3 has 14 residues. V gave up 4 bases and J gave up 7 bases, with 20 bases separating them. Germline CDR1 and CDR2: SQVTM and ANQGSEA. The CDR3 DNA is TGCAGCGTTGGGGGGGCAGCCGCGTCAAGGGAGCAGTACTTC. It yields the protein CSVGGAAASREQYF.

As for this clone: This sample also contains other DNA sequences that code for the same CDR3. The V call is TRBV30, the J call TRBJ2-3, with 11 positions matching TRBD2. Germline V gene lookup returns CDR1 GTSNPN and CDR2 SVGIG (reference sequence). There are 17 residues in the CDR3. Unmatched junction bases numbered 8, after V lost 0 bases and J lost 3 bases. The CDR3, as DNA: TGTGCCTGGAGTGTAAGCCTAGCGGGAGGTTTAACAGATACGCAGTATTTT. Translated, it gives CAWSVSLAGGLTDTQYF.

This chain's CDR3 is CASSLTSGGTSGSIDWETQYF. The CDR3, as DNA: TGCGCCAGCAGTCTCACTTCGGGCGGGACTAGCGGGAGCATTGATTGGGAGACCCAGTACTTC. The chain is built from TRBV5-1 and TRBJ2-5; the match to TRBD2 covers 14 bases. CDR3 length: 21 residues. The V gene end was trimmed by 5 bases and the J gene end by 5 bases; junction bases not matched to a gene: 23. Germline V gene data show CDR1 as SGHRS and CDR2 as YFSETQ.

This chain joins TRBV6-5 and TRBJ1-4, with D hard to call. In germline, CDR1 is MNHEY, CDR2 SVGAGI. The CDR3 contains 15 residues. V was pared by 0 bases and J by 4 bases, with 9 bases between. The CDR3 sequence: CASSYSRVFNEKLFF. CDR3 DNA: TGTGCCAGCAGTTACTCCAGAGTCTTTAATGAAAAACTGTTTTTT.